A selection of T cell receptor beta chains follows, all from one sample in a study of glioma-infiltrating T cells. Each CDR3 protein gets one entry after TCRdb re-called the multiplex PCR reads with MiXCR. The data show about 89,000 distinct CDR3 sequences, 20% to 25% seen once. The sample was glioma tissue, nonneoplastic brain tissue, or PBMCs (not recorded which). The receptors were sampled from a human donor with low-grade glioma or glioblastoma, undergoing nonglioma brain surgery, or in good health (not recorded which). Each CDR3 is given with its conserved first and last residue.

v_call: TRBV7-9
j_call: TRBJ2-7
cdr3_aa: CASSSLGGLGEQYF

v_call: TRBV27
j_call: TRBJ1-5
cdr3_aa: CASSFIWGNQPQHF

v_call: TRBV20-1
j_call: TRBJ2-1
cdr3_aa: CSASKSSGTGHNEQFF

v_call: TRBV3-1
j_call: TRBJ2-1
cdr3_aa: CASSKTSIATNNEQFF

v_call: TRBV27
j_call: TRBJ1-1
cdr3_aa: CASLLLNTEAFF

v_call: TRBV18
j_call: TRBJ2-3
cdr3_aa: CASSLRQGGDTDTQYF

v_call: TRBV14
j_call: TRBJ1-4
cdr3_aa: CASSQERRGGVNEKLFF

v_call: TRBV20-1
j_call: TRBJ1-5
cdr3_aa: CSALRMGQPQHF

v_call: TRBV4-1
j_call: TRBJ2-5
cdr3_aa: CASSQEGWTAPGTQYF

v_call: TRBV5-5
j_call: TRBJ1-5
cdr3_aa: CASSLVSNSNQPQHF

v_call: TRBV20-1
j_call: TRBJ1-1
cdr3_aa: CRVQEGAWGTEAFF

v_call: TRBV7-9
j_call: TRBJ2-3
cdr3_aa: CASSPSGGSTDTQYF

v_call: TRBV6-6
j_call: TRBJ2-7
cdr3_aa: CASSYKGPYEQYF

v_call: TRBV20-1
j_call: TRBJ1-5
cdr3_aa: CSARDRDQPQHF

v_call: TRBV6-2/TRBV6-3
j_call: TRBJ2-7
cdr3_aa: CASRGLAGDYEQYF

v_call: TRBV24-1
j_call: TRBJ1-5
cdr3_aa: CATSDFKEVNYSNQPQHF

v_call: TRBV19
j_call: TRBJ1-1
cdr3_aa: CASSMAGMNTEAFF

v_call: TRBV5-1
j_call: TRBJ2-1
cdr3_aa: CASSLRSGSNEQFF

v_call: TRBV20-1
j_call: TRBJ1-3
cdr3_aa: CSARGTAGNTIYF

v_call: TRBV7-9
j_call: TRBJ2-3
cdr3_aa: CASSSTSVGGGTDTQYF

v_call: TRBV29-1
j_call: TRBJ1-3
cdr3_aa: CSFRPQRAVGNTIYF

v_call: TRBV7-9
j_call: TRBJ1-5
cdr3_aa: CASSLNSNQPQHF

v_call: TRBV18
j_call: TRBJ1-1
cdr3_aa: CASSPPWGRHTEAFF

v_call: TRBV4-2
j_call: TRBJ2-1
cdr3_aa: CASSQVRGGERGNERFF

v_call: TRBV6-1
j_call: TRBJ2-1
cdr3_aa: CASSTTGGRTYNEQFF

v_call: TRBV24-1
j_call: TRBJ2-7
cdr3_aa: CATSDQSGRDLLEQYF

v_call: TRBV20-1
j_call: TRBJ1-5
cdr3_aa: CSDLRRGGGNQHQHF

v_call: TRBV7-9
j_call: TRBJ2-7
cdr3_aa: CASSLEALASYEQYF

v_call: TRBV27
j_call: TRBJ1-1
cdr3_aa: CASRTPGPRNTQAFF

v_call: TRBV27
j_call: TRBJ2-1
cdr3_aa: CASSQRQGYNEQFF

v_call: TRBV5-1
j_call: TRBJ2-7
cdr3_aa: CASSLPGEPYEQYF